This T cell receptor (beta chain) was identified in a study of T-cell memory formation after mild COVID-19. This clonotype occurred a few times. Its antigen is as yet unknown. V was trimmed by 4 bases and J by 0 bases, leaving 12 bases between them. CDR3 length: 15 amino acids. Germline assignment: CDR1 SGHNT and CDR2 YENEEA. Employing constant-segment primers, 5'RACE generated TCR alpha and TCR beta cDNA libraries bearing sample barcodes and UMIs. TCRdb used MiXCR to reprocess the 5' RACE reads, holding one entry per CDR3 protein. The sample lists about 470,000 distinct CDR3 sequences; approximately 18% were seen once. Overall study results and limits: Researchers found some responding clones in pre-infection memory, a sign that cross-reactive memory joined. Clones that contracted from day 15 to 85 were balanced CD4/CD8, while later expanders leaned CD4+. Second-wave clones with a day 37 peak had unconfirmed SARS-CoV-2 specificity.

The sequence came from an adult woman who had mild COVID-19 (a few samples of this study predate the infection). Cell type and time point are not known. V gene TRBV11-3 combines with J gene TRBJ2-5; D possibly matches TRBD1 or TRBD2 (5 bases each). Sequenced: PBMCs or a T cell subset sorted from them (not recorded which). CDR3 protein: CASSYGDLHQETQYF. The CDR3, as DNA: TGTGCCAGCAGCTACGGGGACCTACACCAAGAGACCCAGTACTTC.